Listed here are 24 T cell receptor beta chains from one sample, sequenced in a study of low-dose radiotherapy and immunotherapy resistance in tumors. Sample time point: after trial treatment. The treatment denotes: LDRT plus nivolumab, ipilimumab, low-dose cyclophosphamide and aspirin (RACIN trial). cDNA synthesis used a TRAV/TRBV-specific primer set for both chains. Amplification, which lasted roughly 20 PCR cycles, used a constant-region primer and V-primer adapter to amplify TCRs. One entry per CDR3 protein results from TCRdb running MiXCR on the reads. The data hold about 30,000 distinct CDR3 sequences, with 45% to 55% observed a single time. Source: PBMCs, taken after low-dose radiotherapy plus immunotherapy. Every receptor here comes from a male donor with gallbladder cancer.

This clonotype was seen only a few times. One base separates it from a far larger clone, so it is likely a read error. V and J are TRBV28 and TRBJ2-1; D is undetermined. V dropped 6 bases and J dropped 10 bases, with 10 bases sitting between them. The CDR3 contains 11 residues. CDR1 is MDHEN, CDR2 SYDVKM, per germline. CDR3: CASRSSYEQFF. CDR3 in DNA: TGTGCCAGCAGGAGCTCCTACGAGCAGTTCTTC.

This clonotype was seen many times. V and J are TRBV29-1 and TRBJ1-1; D is unclear. V lost 2 bases, J lost 2 bases, and 12 bases lay in between. The CDR3 loop spans 14 amino acids. Germline assignment: CDR1 SQVTM and CDR2 ANQGSEA. The CDR3 DNA follows: TGCAGCGTTGAAATAGGTCCCTTAAACACTGAAGCTTTCTTT. Translation: CSVEIGPLNTEAFF.

In its sample, this clonotype was seen many times. The chain employs TRBV27 and TRBJ2-5, with D perhaps TRBD1 (7 bases). Germline V gives CDR1 MNHEY, CDR2 SMNVEV (reference sequence). Trimming left V 9 bases short and J 0 bases short, with 20 bases between. The CDR3 contains 16 residues. CDR3: CASRRRGPGYQETQYF. As DNA, the CDR3 is TGTGCCAGTCGGCGGAGGGGGCCTGGGTACCAAGAGACCCAGTACTTC.

The rearrangement uses TRBV19 and TRBJ2-3; TRBD1 aligns across 12 bases. The CDR3 sequence is 14 residues long. V lost 10 bases, J lost 1 base, and 3 bases stayed unmatched. The germline CDR1 and CDR2 sequences are LNHDA and SQIVND (reference sequence). This CDR3 reads CATRDRGRTDTQYF. The CDR3 nucleotides read TGTGCCACCCGGGACAGGGGGCGCACAGATACGCAGTATTTT.

V and J are TRBV19 and TRBJ2-1, with TRBD2 as a possible D gene (5 bases). V lost 7 bases and J lost 6, with 16 bases in between. The CDR3 extends over 14 amino acids. Looked up from germline, CDR1 is LNHDA and CDR2 is SQIVND (reference sequence). This CDR3 is CASNMGMTTNEQFF. DNA for the CDR3: TGTGCCAGTAACATGGGGATGACTACCAATGAGCAGTTCTTC.

The rearrangement links TRBV6-2 or TRBV6-3 to TRBJ2-7, with 8 bases that match TRBD1. CDR1 MNHEY and CDR2 SVGEGT come from the germline V gene. The V segment lost 7 bases and the J segment 2 bases; nucleotides outside the gene matches: 10. This CDR3 has 15 residues. The CDR3 DNA follows: TGTGCCAGCATGGTGGCAACAGGGGGACCCTACGAGCAGTACTTC. It is translated as CASMVATGGPYEQYF.

V gene TRBV5-1 combines with J gene TRBJ1-1; D is unresolved. Germline CDR1 reads SGHRS; CDR2 reads YFSETQ. With 0 bases removed from V and 1 base from J, the gap between germline ends came to 10 bases. The CDR3 consists of 15 residues. In nucleotides, the CDR3 is TGCGCCAGCAGCTTGGGCCCTCAAGGGAACACTGAAGCTTTCTTT. Translating gives CASSLGPQGNTEAFF.

Written as DNA, the CDR3 is TGTGCCAGCAGTTTGGCCCGGACTAGCGGGAGGGTGTACCAAGAGACCCAGTACTTC. The encoded protein is CASSLARTSGRVYQETQYF. The chain couples TRBV27 to TRBJ2-5; 15 bases match TRBD2. CDR1 MNHEY and CDR2 SMNVEV come from the germline V gene (reference sequence). CDR3 length equals 19 residues. The junction had 8 bases not matched to a gene; V was cut back by 3 bases and J by 0 bases.

The rearrangement links TRBV28 to TRBJ1-2; D unclear. The V end was cut by 6 bases, the J end by 4 bases, with 15 bases between. Germline CDR1 is MDHEN and CDR2 is SYDVKM. The length of the CDR3 is 14 residues. In DNA, the CDR3 is TGTGCCAGCAGGCAGAGCCGGGCCCCCTATGGCTACACCTTC. This sequence encodes CASRQSRAPYGYTF.

By share, this clonotype ranks as medium-sized (0.01 to 0.1%). The chain uses TRBV5-1 and TRBJ1-2, with D maybe TRBD1 (6 bases). The germline V and J ends were trimmed by 2 bases and 8 bases, with 16 bases remaining between them. Germline V gene sequence: CDR1 SGHRS, CDR2 YFSETQ. The CDR3 sequence is 14 residues long. The CDR3 region is CASSFPAEGGGYTF. CDR3 DNA: TGCGCCAGCAGCTTCCCGGCGGAGGGGGGCGGCTACACCTTC.

This clonotype was observed a few times. The chain uses TRBV4-1 and TRBJ2-5; no clear D. Germline V gives CDR1 MGHRA, CDR2 YSYEKL. V gave up 4 bases and J gave up 4 bases, with 13 bases separating them. This CDR3 has 14 residues. CDR3 in DNA: TGCGCCAGCAGCCGAGAGGTCCTAGTAGAGACCCAGTACTTC. Translated: CASSREVLVETQYF.

This clonotype turned up a few times. A far larger clone is only one base removed, so a read error is likely. The chain joins TRBV3-1 to TRBJ2-5, with 7 bases matching TRBD2. V gave up 3 bases and J gave up 11 bases; unmatched junction bases: 15. CDR1 is LGHDT, CDR2 YNNKEL, per germline (reference sequence). The CDR3 runs to 15 residues. CDR3 nucleotide sequence: TGTGCCAGCAGCCAGGTTTGGGAGGGACGGGGTGAGCAGTACTTC. Its protein is CASSQVWEGRGEQYF.

This clonotype was observed many times. The V gene is TRBV7-9, the J gene TRBJ1-5; D possibly corresponds to TRBD1 (6 bases). Trimming shortened V by 3 bases and J by 4 bases, and 13 bases separated the two germline ends. The CDR3 spans 15 residues. Germline lookup yields CDR1 SEHNR and CDR2 FQNEAQ (reference sequence). This CDR3 is CASSFLGQGNQPQHF. The CDR3 nucleotides read TGTGCCAGCAGCTTCCTTGGGCAGGGGAATCAGCCCCAGCATTTT. The full variable domain, its missing parts supplied by reference TRBV7-9 and TRBJ1-5, is DTGVSQNPRHKITKRGQNVTFRCDPISEHNRLYWYRQTLGQGPEFLTYFQNEAQLEKSRLLSDRFSAERPKGSFSTLEIQRTEQGDSAMYLCASSFLGQGNQPQHFGDGTRLSIL.

The chain has TRBV7-2 and TRBJ2-3, with TRBD2 matching 15 bases. J was trimmed by 0 bases and V by 4 bases; bases with no gene match: 5. The CDR3 loop spans 18 amino acids. Germline V gene lookup returns CDR1 SGHTA and CDR2 FQGNSA. The CDR3 is CASSSGLAGGPSTDTQYF. Here the CDR3 DNA reads TGTGCCAGCAGCTCTGGACTAGCGGGAGGGCCCAGCACAGATACGCAGTATTTT.

The genes are TRBV10-2 and TRBJ2-7, with D perhaps matching TRBD1 (5 bases). Germline V gene lookup returns CDR1 WSHSY and CDR2 SAAADI. The CDR3 totals 12 residues. V dropped 6 bases and J dropped 3 bases, with 9 bases sitting between them. CDR3 nucleotides: TGCGCCAGCAGGACAGAGAACTACGAGCAGTACTTC. The encoded protein is CASRTENYEQYF.

The chain uses TRBV28 and TRBJ1-1, with D uncertain. Trimming removed 2 bases from V and 3 bases from J, with 7 bases in between. This CDR3 region has 13 residues. CDR1 MDHEN and CDR2 SYDVKM come from the germline V gene. CDR3 protein: CASSLNSDTEAFF. DNA for the CDR3: TGTGCCAGCAGTTTAAACTCTGACACTGAAGCTTTCTTT. Variable domain in full (rest from reference TRBV28 and TRBJ1-1): DVKVTQSSRYLVKRTGEKVFLECVQDMDHENMFWYRQDPGLGLRLIYFSYDVKMKEKGDIPEGYSVSREKKERFSLILESASTNQTSMYLCASSLNSDTEAFFGQGTRLTVV.

In the case of this clonotype: Given a far larger clone just one base away, this is likely a sequencing read error. The V gene is TRBV5-8, the J gene TRBJ2-5; possibly TRBD1 for D (6 bases). The V end lost 2 bases, the J end lost 4 bases, and 12 bases lay between the germline ends. Germline V lookup: CDR1 SGHTS, CDR2 YDEGEE. The CDR3 contains 14 residues. The DNA for the CDR3 is TGTGCCAGCAGCTTTATGGGGGCCCGAGAGACCCAGTACTTC. The encoded protein is CASSFMGARETQYF. Full variable domain (outside the CDR3, taken from reference TRBV5-8 and TRBJ2-5): EAGVTQSPTHLIKTRGQQATLRCSPISGHTSVYWYQQALGLGLQFLLWYDEGEERNRGNFPPRFSGRQFPNYSSELNVNALELEDSALYLCASSFMGARETQYFGPGTRLLVL.

This clonotype occurred a few times. A read error is the likely source, as a far larger clone sits one nucleotide away. The chain joins TRBV5-1 to TRBJ2-7, with 14 bases fitting TRBD2. V was pared by 4 bases and J by 7 bases, with 13 bases of the junction left unmatched. The CDR3 is 17 residues long. Germline lookup yields CDR1 SGHRS and CDR2 YFSETQ. The CDR3 sequence is CASSPGLAGGFYNEQYF. The CDR3 DNA reads as TGCGCCAGCAGCCCAGGACTAGCGGGGGGTTTCTACAATGAGCAGTACTTC.

The CDR3 coding sequence is TGCGCCAGCAGCTCCAAGACTAGCGGAGGGGGTTTCTCCTACAATGAGCAGTTCTTC. It is translated as CASSSKTSGGGFSYNEQFF. The rearrangement links TRBV5-1 to TRBJ2-1; 9 bases fit TRBD2. The CDR3 runs to 19 residues. With 3 bases clipped from V and 0 bases from J, the junction kept 13 bases outside the gene matches. The germline CDR1 and CDR2 sequences are SGHRS and YFSETQ.

J is TRBJ2-7 and V is TRBV2; D is perhaps TRBD1 (6 bases). Trimming removed 6 bases at V and 6 bases at J, with 9 bases between. The germline gives CDR1 SNHLY, CDR2 FYNNEI. CDR3 length: 11 residues. CDR3 residues: CASRVRGEQYF. CDR3 nucleotides: TGTGCCAGCAGGGTCAGGGGCGAGCAGTACTTC.

This sequence joins TRBV5-1 and TRBJ2-1; 12 bases map to TRBD2. CDR1 is SGHRS and CDR2 is YFSETQ in the germline V gene. Unmatched junction bases numbered 16, after V lost 3 bases and J lost 0 bases. CDR3 length: 21 amino acids. The CDR3 DNA is TGCGCCAGCAGCTCCCCCCAGACCGGGACTAGCGGGTACAGCTCCTACAATGAGCAGTTCTTC. Translated, it gives CASSSPQTGTSGYSSYNEQFF.

A word on this clonotype: A read error is likely here: a far larger clone is one base away. This sequence joins TRBV11-2 and TRBJ2-4, with 14 bases matching TRBD2. This CDR3 has 18 residues. V lost 5 bases and J lost 13; bases outside the gene matches: 19. Germline V gives CDR1 SGHAT, CDR2 FQNNGV. Here the CDR3 reads CASSLRTSGRSFYNEQYF. The CDR3 coding sequence is TGTGCCAGCAGCCTTCGGACTAGCGGGAGGTCCTTTTACAATGAGCAGTACTTC.

The rearrangement joins TRBV24-1 to TRBJ2-5; 10 nucleotides align to TRBD2. Losses at the gene ends were 3 bases for V and 4 bases for J; bases not matched to a gene: 19. The CDR3 covers 20 residues. Germline CDR1 and CDR2: KGHDR and SFDVKD. CDR3 in amino acids: CATSDRASGGARGVGETQYF. The CDR3 DNA sequence: TGTGCCACCAGTGATCGGGCCAGCGGGGGGGCCAGGGGAGTAGGAGAGACCCAGTACTTC.

By share, this clonotype ranks as medium-sized. This rearrangement joins TRBV29-1 to TRBJ2-7; D tentatively fits TRBD1 or TRBD2 (5 bases each). This CDR3 region has 12 residues. The V end lost 7 bases, the J end lost 0 bases, and 10 bases lay between the germline ends. Germline-derived CDR1 and CDR2 are SQVTM and ANQGSEA. CDR3: CSAEGSSYEQYF. The CDR3, as DNA: TGCAGCGCCGAGGGGAGCTCCTACGAGCAGTACTTC.